This T cell receptor beta chain derives from a study of control samples from healthy donors and cancer patients (dated by TCRdb to the early 2020s). Library preparation was by the immunoSEQ multiplex PCR assay. TCRdb stores this immuneACCESS table with in-frame sequences only. Part of the clones is absent; in the studies checked, under half of the shortfall reflects unresolved V genes, and no reason is known for the rest. For this sample the table gives fewer than 200,000 clones, of which around 90% were detected only once. The top ten hold over 1.1% of the sample. Turning to this clone: The antigen this receptor binds is unknown. Base quality data are lacking; no much larger clone is found one base away.

V lost 5 bases and J lost 9 bases, and the count of bases not matched to a germline gene is 10. For CDR1 and CDR2, the germline V gene lists SGHVS and FNYEAQ. Measured from the cysteine to the phenylalanine, the CDR3 is 15 residues long. Solely the CDR3 DNA is kept, with 45 bases framed from the first base. This clonotype was sampled from a woman in her forties or fifties in good health. The chain couples TRBV7-6 to TRBJ2-1; TRBD2 lines up with 10 middle nucleotides. The sample taken for sequencing was blood. The CDR3 protein: CASSISGGAGGEQFF. DNA sequence: TGTGCCAGCAGCATCAGCGGGGGGGCCGGGGGTGAGCAGTTCTTC.